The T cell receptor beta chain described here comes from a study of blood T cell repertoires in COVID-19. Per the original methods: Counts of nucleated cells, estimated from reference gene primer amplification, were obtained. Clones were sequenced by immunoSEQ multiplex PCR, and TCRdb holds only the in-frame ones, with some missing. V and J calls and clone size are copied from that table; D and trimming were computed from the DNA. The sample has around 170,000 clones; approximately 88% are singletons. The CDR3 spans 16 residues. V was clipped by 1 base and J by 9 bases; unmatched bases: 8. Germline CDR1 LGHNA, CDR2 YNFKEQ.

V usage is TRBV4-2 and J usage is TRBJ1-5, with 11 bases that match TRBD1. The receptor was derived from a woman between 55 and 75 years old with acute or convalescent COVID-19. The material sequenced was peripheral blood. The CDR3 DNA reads TGTGCCAGCAGCCAAGGGACAGGGGGCGAGCATTGGCCCCAGCATTTT. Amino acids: CASSQGTGGEHWPQHF.